The TCR beta chain under discussion was sequenced for a study of T-cell reconstitution after alpha-beta-depleted transplantation in children (TCRdb year 2016). Notes on the research overall: Using TCR repertoire profiling, the study followed T-cell immune reconstitution in a quantitative way in children after TCRalphabeta/CD19-depleted allogeneic hematopoietic cell transplantation.

This clonotype was recorded at least ten times. The antigen it binds to is not known. No base-level quality is on record; no much larger clone is a single base apart. The treatment or condition tag for this specimen amounts to: allogeneic hematopoietic cell transplantation with graft depleted of TCRalphabeta T cells and CD19 B cells. The children who served as transplant recipients had been given grafts of TCRalphabeta/CD19-depleted allogeneic hematopoietic cells. What the work shows at the level of the full study, not this receptor alone: The apparently early recovery of alphabetaT-cell counts about two months after transplant reportedly depended on only several hundred rapidly expanded clones that came from non-depleted graft cells. In some patients, the high TCRbeta diversity seen at day 60 was put down to recipient T cells and intrathymic progenitors that had survived conditioning. Over the following months the frequencies of hyperexpanded clones went down, and after one year T-cell counts and TCRbeta diversity were mostly credited to newly produced T cells.

The library was made by PCR. Sequencing was performed on an Illumina HiSeq 2500. TCR library preparation used molecular barcoding, with unique molecular identifiers applied to normalize quantification of the TCRbeta repertoire. TCRdb took the public reads, trimmed them with fastp at Q25, ran MiXCR for clone calling and kept in-frame beta chains. CDR3 protein sequences are deduplicated, and each keeps its most common genes and DNA. Within this sample are 300,000 to 350,000 distinct CDR3 sequences, with roughly 25% of them counted one time only. Together, the top ten hold 9.5% to 13% of the sample. The source of this sequence is a male patient aged 10 to 17 who had a stem cell transplant for acute lymphoblastic leukemia, so the T cells may come from the graft donor. The material sequenced was PBMCs, mostly from graft donor cells, taken 180 days after TCRalphabeta/CD19-depleted stem cell transplant.

The DNA sequence follows: TGTGCCAGCAGCAGGGGCCGTACCTACGAGCAGTACTTC. Translated, this is CASSRGRTYEQYF. This chain is built from TRBV2 and TRBJ2-7; a weak D assignment points to TRBD1 (6 bases agree). Relative to germline, V is 6 bases shorter and J is 2 bases shorter, with 11 bases between their ends. For CDR1 and CDR2, the germline V gene lists SNHLY and FYNNEI. The CDR3 goes from the cysteine to the phenylalanine over 13 residues. Here the CDR3 DNA is all that survives: 39 bases in frame from base 1.